Listed below are T cell receptor beta chains from one sample, sequenced in a study of T cells expressing NK-cell markers. TCRdb reprocessed the 5' RACE reads; each CDR3 protein has one entry and no DNA is given. This sample contains under 500,000 distinct CDR3 sequences. Material: blood T cells: a sorted CD56 or NKG2C T cell subset, CD4+ or CD8+ T cells, or bulk PBMC T cells (not recorded which). These receptors were collected from a woman aged 18 to 75 in good health. Each CDR3 is given with its conserved first and last residue.

J: TRBJ2-7
V: TRBV24-1
CDR3: CATLGADYEQYF

J: TRBJ1-5
V: TRBV7-8
CDR3: CASSLQVAGDGGQPQHF

J: TRBJ1-1
V: TRBV5-1
CDR3: CASSSATTGSATEAFF

J: TRBJ2-1
V: TRBV25-1
CDR3: CASSEFAGTYNEQFF

J: TRBJ2-2
V: TRBV7-2
CDR3: CASSRMAGAGELFF

J: TRBJ1-2
V: TRBV20-1
CDR3: CSAPTGARGGYTF

J: TRBJ2-1
V: TRBV10-3
CDR3: CAISESAGGSYNEQFF

J: TRBJ2-1
V: TRBV12-3/TRBV12-4
CDR3: CASEESRSYNEQFF

J: TRBJ1-2
V: TRBV18
CDR3: CASAPGVEGGYTF

J: TRBJ2-5
V: TRBV29-1
CDR3: CSVDPQPAQYF